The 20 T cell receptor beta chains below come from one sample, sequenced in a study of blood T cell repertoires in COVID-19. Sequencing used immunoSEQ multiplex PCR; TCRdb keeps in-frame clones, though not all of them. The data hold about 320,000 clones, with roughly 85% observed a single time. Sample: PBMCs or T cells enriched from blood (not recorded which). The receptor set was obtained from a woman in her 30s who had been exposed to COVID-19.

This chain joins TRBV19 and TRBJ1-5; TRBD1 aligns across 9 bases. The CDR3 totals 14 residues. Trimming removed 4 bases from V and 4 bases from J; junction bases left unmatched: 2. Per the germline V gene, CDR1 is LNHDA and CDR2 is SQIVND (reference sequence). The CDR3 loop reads CASSKGQGNQPQHF. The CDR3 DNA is TGTGCCAGTAGTAAGGGACAGGGTAATCAGCCCCAGCATTTT.

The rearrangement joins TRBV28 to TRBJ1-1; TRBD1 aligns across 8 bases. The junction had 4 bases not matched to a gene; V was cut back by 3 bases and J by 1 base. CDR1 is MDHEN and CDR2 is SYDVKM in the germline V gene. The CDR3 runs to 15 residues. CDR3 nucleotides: TGTGCCAGCAGTTTTGTCAGGGGGCCGAACACTGAAGCTTTCTTT. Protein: CASSFVRGPNTEAFF.

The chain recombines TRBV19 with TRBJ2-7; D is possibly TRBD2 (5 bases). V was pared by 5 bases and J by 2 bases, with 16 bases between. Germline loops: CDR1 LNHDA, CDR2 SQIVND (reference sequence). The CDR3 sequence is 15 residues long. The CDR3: CASSAARGSPYEQYF. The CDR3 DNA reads TGTGCCAGTAGTGCGGCTAGAGGGAGCCCCTACGAGCAGTACTTC.

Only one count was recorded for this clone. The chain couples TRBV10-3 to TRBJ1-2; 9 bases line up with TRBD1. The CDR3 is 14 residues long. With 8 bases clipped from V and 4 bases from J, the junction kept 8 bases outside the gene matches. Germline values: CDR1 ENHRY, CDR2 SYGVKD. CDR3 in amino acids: CAIALGQGSYGYTF. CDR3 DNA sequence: TGTGCCATCGCTCTCGGACAGGGGAGCTATGGCTACACCTTC.

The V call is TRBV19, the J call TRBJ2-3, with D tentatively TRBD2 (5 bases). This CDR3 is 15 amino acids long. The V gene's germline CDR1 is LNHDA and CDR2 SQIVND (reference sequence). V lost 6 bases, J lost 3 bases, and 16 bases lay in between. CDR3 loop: CASSLTGMRTDTQYF. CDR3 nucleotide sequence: TGTGCCAGTAGCTTAACCGGGATGCGGACAGATACGCAGTATTTT.

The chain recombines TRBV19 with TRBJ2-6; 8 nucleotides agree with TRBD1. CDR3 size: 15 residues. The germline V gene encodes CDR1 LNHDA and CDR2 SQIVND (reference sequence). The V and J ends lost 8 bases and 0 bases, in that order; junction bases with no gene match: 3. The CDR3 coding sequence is TGTGCCAGTCTTCAGGGGGCCTCTGGGGCCAACGTCCTGACTTTC. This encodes CASLQGASGANVLTF. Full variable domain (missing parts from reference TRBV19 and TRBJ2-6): DGGITQSPKYLFRKEGQNVTLSCEQNLNHDAMYWYRQDPGQGLRLIYYSQIVNDFQKGDIAEGYSVSREKKESFPLTVTSAQKNPTAFYLCASLQGASGANVLTFGAGSRLTVL.

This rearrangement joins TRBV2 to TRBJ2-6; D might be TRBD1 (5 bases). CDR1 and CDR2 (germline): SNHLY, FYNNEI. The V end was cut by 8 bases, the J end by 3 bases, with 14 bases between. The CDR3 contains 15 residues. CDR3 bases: TGTGCCAGCTTTAGGGGAATAGGTGGGGCCAACGTCCTGACTTTC. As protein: CASFRGIGGANVLTF.

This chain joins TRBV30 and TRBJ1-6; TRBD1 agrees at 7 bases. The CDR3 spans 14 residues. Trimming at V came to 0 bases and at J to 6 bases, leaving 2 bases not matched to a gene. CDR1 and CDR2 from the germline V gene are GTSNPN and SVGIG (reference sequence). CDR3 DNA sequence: TGTGCCTGGAGTGTAGGGGACAGTAATTCACCCCTCCACTTT. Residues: CAWSVGDSNSPLHF.

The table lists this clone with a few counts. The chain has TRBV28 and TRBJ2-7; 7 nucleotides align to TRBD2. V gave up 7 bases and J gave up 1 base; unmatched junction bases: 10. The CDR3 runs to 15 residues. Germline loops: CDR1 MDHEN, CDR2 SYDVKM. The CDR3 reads CASTYSGALSYEQYF. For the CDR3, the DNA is TGTGCCAGCACCTACAGCGGGGCGCTTTCCTACGAGCAGTACTTC.

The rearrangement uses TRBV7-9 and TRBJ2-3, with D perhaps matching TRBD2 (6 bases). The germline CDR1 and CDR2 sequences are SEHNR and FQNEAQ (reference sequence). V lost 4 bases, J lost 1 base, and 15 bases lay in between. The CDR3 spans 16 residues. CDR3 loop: CASSSTGSRGTDTQYF. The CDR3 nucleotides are TGTGCCAGCAGCTCGACCGGGAGTAGGGGCACAGATACGCAGTATTTT.

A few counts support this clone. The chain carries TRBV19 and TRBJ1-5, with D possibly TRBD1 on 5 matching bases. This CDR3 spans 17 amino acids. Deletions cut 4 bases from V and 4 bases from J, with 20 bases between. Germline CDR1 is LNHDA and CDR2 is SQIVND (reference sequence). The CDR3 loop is CASSTKNPGVSNQPQHF. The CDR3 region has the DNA TGTGCCAGTAGTACGAAGAATCCGGGGGTATCGAATCAGCCCCAGCATTTT.

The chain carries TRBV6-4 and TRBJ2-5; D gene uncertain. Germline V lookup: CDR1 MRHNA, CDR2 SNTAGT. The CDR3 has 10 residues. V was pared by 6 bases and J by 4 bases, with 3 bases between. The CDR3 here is CASRRETQYF. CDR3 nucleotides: TGTGCCAGCAGGCGAGAGACCCAGTACTTC.

CDR3 protein: CASSQENGGQPQHF. In DNA form, the CDR3 reads TGCGCCAGCAGCCAAGAGAACGGAGGGCAGCCCCAGCATTTT. This sequence joins TRBV4-1 and TRBJ1-5; the D is unclear. This CDR3 contains 14 residues. The germline V gene encodes CDR1 MGHRA and CDR2 YSYEKL. V was pared by 0 bases and J by 7 bases, with 10 bases between.

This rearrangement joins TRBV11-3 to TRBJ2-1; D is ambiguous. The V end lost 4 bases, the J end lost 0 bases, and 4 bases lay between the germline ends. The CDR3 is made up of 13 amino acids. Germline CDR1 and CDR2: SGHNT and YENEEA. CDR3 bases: TGTGCCAGCAGCTCCCGCTCCTACAATGAGCAGTTCTTC. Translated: CASSSRSYNEQFF.

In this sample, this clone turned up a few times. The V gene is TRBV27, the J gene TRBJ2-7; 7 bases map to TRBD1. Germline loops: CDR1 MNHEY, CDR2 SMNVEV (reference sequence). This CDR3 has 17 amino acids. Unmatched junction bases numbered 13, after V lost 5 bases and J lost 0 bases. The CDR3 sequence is CASSLGVGTEFSYEQYF. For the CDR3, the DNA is TGTGCCAGCAGTCTCGGGGTGGGGACAGAGTTCTCCTACGAGCAGTACTTC.

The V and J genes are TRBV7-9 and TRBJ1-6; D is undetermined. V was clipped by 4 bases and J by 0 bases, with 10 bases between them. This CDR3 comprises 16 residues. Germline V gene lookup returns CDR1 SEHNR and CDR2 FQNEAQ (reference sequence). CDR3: CASSSVLSSYNSPLHF. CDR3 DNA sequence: TGTGCCAGCAGCTCCGTTTTGAGCTCCTATAATTCACCCCTCCACTTT. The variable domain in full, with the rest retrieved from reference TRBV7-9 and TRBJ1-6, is DTGVSQNPRHKITKRGQNVTFRCDPISEHNRLYWYRQTLGQGPEFLTYFQNEAQLEKSRLLSDRFSAERPKGSFSTLEIQRTEQGDSAMYLCASSSVLSSYNSPLHFGNGTRLTVT.

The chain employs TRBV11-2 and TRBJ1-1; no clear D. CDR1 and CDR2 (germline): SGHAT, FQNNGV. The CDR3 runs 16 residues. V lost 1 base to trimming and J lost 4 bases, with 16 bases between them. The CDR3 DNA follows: TGTGCCAGCAGCTTAGGGAGTGGCCCATCCCCCACTGAAGCTTTCTTT. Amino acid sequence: CASSLGSGPSPTEAFF.

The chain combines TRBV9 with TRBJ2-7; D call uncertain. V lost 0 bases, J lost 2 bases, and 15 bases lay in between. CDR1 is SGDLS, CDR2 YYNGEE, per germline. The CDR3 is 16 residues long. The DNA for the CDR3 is TGTGCCAGCAGCGTAGAGCCCAGGCCCAAAACCTACGAGCAGTACTTC. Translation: CASSVEPRPKTYEQYF.

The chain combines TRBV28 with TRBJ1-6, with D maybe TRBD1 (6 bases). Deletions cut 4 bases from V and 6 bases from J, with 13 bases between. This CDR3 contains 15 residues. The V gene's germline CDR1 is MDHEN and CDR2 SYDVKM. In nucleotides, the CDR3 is TGTGCCAGCAGTTCAAAGGGGGAGGGTAATTCACCCCTCCACTTT. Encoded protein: CASSSKGEGNSPLHF.

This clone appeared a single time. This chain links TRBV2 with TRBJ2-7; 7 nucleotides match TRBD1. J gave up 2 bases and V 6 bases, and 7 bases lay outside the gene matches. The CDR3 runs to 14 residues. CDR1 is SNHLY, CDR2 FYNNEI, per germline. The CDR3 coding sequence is TGTGCCAGCAGAGCACGGGACAGTGCCTACGAGCAGTACTTC. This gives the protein CASRARDSAYEQYF.